This TCR beta chain was documented in a study of human T cells and chemical hapten exposure. Described time point: patch test 2, 6 weeks after DPC sensitization. Treatment given: therapeutic diphenylcyclopropenone sensitization with weekly scalp DPC. As regards this clonotype: One base away lies a much larger clone, so this may be a sequencing read error.

Looked up from germline, CDR1 is SGHTA and CDR2 is FQGNSA. V was shortened by 6 bases and J by 5 bases, with 13 bases between the two germline ends. The CDR3 loop spans 13 amino acids. MiXCR, run by TCRdb on the RACE reads, gives a single entry per CDR3 protein. The data contain some 99,000 distinct CDR3 sequences, about a tenth of them seen just once; the ten biggest clones take up 3.1%. Sequenced material: whole blood, taken in connection with sensitization to the hapten diphenylcyclopropenone (DPC). The origin of this receptor is a woman in her 40s with alopecia areata. Some clones in this sample may be carry-over from other donors' samples. J is TRBJ1-2 and V is TRBV7-2; no clear D gene. CDR3 DNA: TGTGCCAGCAGATCCCGGGGTTTTTATGGCTACACCTTC. Protein product: CASRSRGFYGYTF.